This entry lists 20 T cell receptor beta chains sequenced from one sample in a study of blood T cells in healthy people across ages. Alongside a J-beta primer mix, a sample-barcoded 5' primer served in a second PCR lasting roughly 6 to 11 cycles. TCRdb itself ran the 5' RACE reads through MiXCR, one entry per CDR3 protein. The repertoire has some 1.5 million distinct CDR3 sequences, roughly 27% of them found once; the top ten carry 7.7%. What was sequenced was blood. Receptor source: a woman aged 25 to 39 in good health.

The table lists this clonotype with many counts. CDR3 nucleotides: TGCGCCAGCAGCCAAGGTAGCGGGAGCGCAGATACGCAGTATTTT. Translating gives CASSQGSGSADTQYF. The V and J genes are TRBV4-3 and TRBJ2-3; 9 nucleotides align to TRBD2. Per germline, CDR1 LGHNA and CDR2 YSLEER. V lost 1 base and J lost 4; bases outside the gene matches: 3. This CDR3 is 15 amino acids long.

Only a few counts were recorded for this clonotype. The V call is TRBV7-3, the J call TRBJ2-1; no clear D gene. V was shortened by 5 bases and J by 10 bases, with 12 bases between the two germline ends. The CDR3 length is 12 residues. The germline CDR1 and CDR2 sequences are SGHTA and FQGTGA. The CDR3 sequence: CASSPTTGEQFF. The CDR3 nucleotides read TGTGCCAGCAGCCCAACGACTGGGGAGCAGTTCTTC.

This clonotype occurred many times. The rearrangement links TRBV4-1 to TRBJ2-5; the D is unclear. Germline assignment: CDR1 MGHRA and CDR2 YSYEKL. Deletions cut 0 bases from V and 7 bases from J, with 12 bases between. The CDR3 spans 14 residues. The CDR3 sequence: CASSQDNPGRTQYF. CDR3 sequence (DNA): TGCGCCAGCAGCCAAGATAATCCGGGCCGGACCCAGTACTTC.

This clonotype was observed a handful of times. The V and J genes are TRBV12-3 or TRBV12-4 and TRBJ1-4, with 10 bases lining up with TRBD1. This CDR3 is 14 amino acids long. V trimming: 5 bases; J trimming: 7 bases; junction bases outside the gene matches: 4. CDR3 region: CASSSRDRGEKLFF. The CDR3 DNA is TGTGCCAGCAGTAGCCGGGACAGGGGTGAAAAACTGTTTTTT.

This clonotype occurred many times. This rearrangement joins TRBV6-2 or TRBV6-3 to TRBJ2-6; 7 nucleotides line up with TRBD2. V was clipped by 7 bases and J by 1 base; unmatched bases: 4. The CDR3 is made up of 15 amino acids. Germline assignment: CDR1 MNHEY and CDR2 SVGEGT. CDR3 loop: CASMPGGSGANVLTF. CDR3 coding DNA: TGTGCCAGCATGCCGGGAGGTTCTGGGGCCAACGTCCTGACTTTC.

The rearrangement uses TRBV12-3 or TRBV12-4 and TRBJ2-1; TRBD2 aligns across 8 bases. The CDR3 runs to 15 residues. The V and J ends lost 3 bases and 7 bases, in that order; junction bases with no gene match: 8. In nucleotides, the CDR3 is TGTGCCAGCAGTTTGACGGGGGGGAGTAGAAATGAGCAGTTCTTC. Translating it yields CASSLTGGSRNEQFF.

This clonotype was counted only a few times. The chain links TRBV7-2 to TRBJ2-5; 12 bases fit TRBD2. The J segment lost 5 bases and the V segment lost 1 base, leaving 5 bases of the junction unmatched. The CDR3 covers 16 residues. CDR1 and CDR2 (germline): SGHTA, FQGNSA. CDR3 protein: CASSLVLAGGLETQYF. The DNA of the CDR3 is TGTGCCAGCAGCTTAGTCCTAGCGGGGGGGCTGGAGACCCAGTACTTC.

This chain connects TRBV20-1 to TRBJ2-4; 8 bases match TRBD2. The junction had 20 bases not matched to a gene; V was cut back by 6 bases and J by 13 bases. This CDR3 spans 15 amino acids. Per the germline V gene, CDR1 is DFQATT and CDR2 is SNEGSKA (reference sequence). The CDR3 bases are TGCAGTGCCCTTACGGGGGCGGGGGGTCGTTTGGAGCAGTACTTC. It yields the protein CSALTGAGGRLEQYF.

V and J are TRBV2 and TRBJ2-1; 10 bases are a match to TRBD1. CDR1 is SNHLY, CDR2 FYNNEI, per germline. Trimming took 6 bases from V and 14 from J; bases not matched to a gene: 4. The CDR3 length is 11 residues. The CDR3 sequence is CASSPGTGEFF. CDR3 in DNA: TGTGCCAGCAGCCCCGGGACAGGGGAGTTCTTC.

CDR3 region: CASSSPRGGGNQPQHF. CDR3 in DNA: TGTGCCAGCAGCTCCCCAAGAGGTGGGGGCAATCAGCCCCAGCATTTT. The chain uses TRBV28 and TRBJ1-5; no reliable D call. Germline V lookup: CDR1 MDHEN, CDR2 SYDVKM. V was pared by 6 bases and J by 2 bases, with 17 bases between. The CDR3 consists of 16 residues.

This clonotype was counted between two and nine times. The chain links TRBV9 to TRBJ2-3; D is undetermined. CDR1 is SGDLS, CDR2 YYNGEE, per germline. Deletions cut 3 bases from V and 2 bases from J, with 10 bases between. The CDR3 sequence is 14 residues long. CDR3 sequence: CASSAVTSTDTQYF. The CDR3 DNA follows: TGTGCCAGCAGCGCGGTGACATCCACAGATACGCAGTATTTT.

This chain joins TRBV5-1 and TRBJ1-1; possibly TRBD1 for D (5 bases). Looked up from germline, CDR1 is SGHRS and CDR2 is YFSETQ. The CDR3 runs to 15 residues. V gave up 4 bases and J gave up 4 bases, with 17 bases separating them. CDR3 in DNA: TGCGCCAGCAGCCAGGGCCGCAATTTGGGCACTGAAGCTTTCTTT. Its protein is CASSQGRNLGTEAFF.

The V call is TRBV6-2 or TRBV6-3, the J call TRBJ1-5, with TRBD1 matching 9 bases. Per the germline V gene, CDR1 is MNHEY and CDR2 is SVGEGT. This CDR3 has 17 amino acids. Trimming took 8 bases from V and 2 from J; bases not matched to a gene: 13. CDR3: CASGRGQGFNGNQPQHF. The CDR3 region has the DNA TGTGCCAGCGGACGCGGACAGGGGTTTAACGGCAATCAGCCCCAGCATTTT.

In this sample, this clonotype turned up a few times. This chain connects TRBV29-1 to TRBJ1-1, with D hard to call. From germline, CDR1 is SQVTM and CDR2 ANQGSEA. Trimming pared 7 bases from V and 3 bases from J, leaving 18 bases between. The CDR3 is 14 amino acids. CDR3 region: CSGERADRYTEAFF. The CDR3 nucleotides read TGCAGCGGAGAGAGGGCTGATCGGTACACTGAAGCTTTCTTT.

V is TRBV12-3 or TRBV12-4 and J is TRBJ2-3; TRBD1 aligns across 9 bases. The CDR3 runs to 18 residues. The ends lost 6 bases at V and 2 bases at J; junction bases unmatched: 15. The CDR3 nucleotides are TGTGCCAGCAGGCCGGGACAGGGACGGAGCAACTCCACAGATACGCAGTATTTT. Amino acids: CASRPGQGRSNSTDTQYF.

This clonotype was recorded once. The chain recombines TRBV20-1 with TRBJ2-1, with D possibly matching TRBD2 (7 bases). The CDR3 has 14 residues. The germline gives CDR1 DFQATT, CDR2 SNEGSKA (reference sequence). V shed 5 bases and J shed 10 bases, with 21 bases lying between them. DNA of the CDR3: TGCAGTGCTCCGGGGAGGGGGAGTAACTACGAGCAGTTCTTC. This codes for CSAPGRGSNYEQFF.

For this clonotype: With a much larger clone just one base away, this may be a read error. This rearrangement joins TRBV11-2 to TRBJ2-7, with D possibly matching TRBD1 (6 bases). The CDR3 spans 15 residues. Germline V lookup: CDR1 SGHAT, CDR2 FQNNGV. This CDR3 is CASSLDPDRIYEQCF. CDR3 bases: TGTGCCAGCAGCTTAGATCCCGACAGGATATACGAGCAGTGCTTC.

This clonotype appeared a few times. V usage is TRBV4-2 and J usage is TRBJ2-7; D is uncertain. V was cut by 0 bases and J by 5 bases, with 14 bases left in between. The CDR3 length is 15 residues. Germline assignment: CDR1 LGHNA and CDR2 YNFKEQ. The CDR3 protein is CASSQEILSVHEQYF. Here the CDR3 DNA reads TGTGCCAGCAGCCAAGAAATTCTTTCCGTCCACGAGCAGTACTTC.

The gene calls are TRBV6-5 and TRBJ1-4; D not resolved. Germline V gene data show CDR1 as MNHEY and CDR2 as SVGAGI. The V and J ends lost 2 bases and 0 bases respectively, with 10 bases between them. The CDR3 length is 16 residues. The CDR3 coding sequence is TGTGCCAGCAGTTACGGCAGGACCCCAACTAATGAAAAACTGTTTTTT. Translation: CASSYGRTPTNEKLFF.

This chain uses TRBV12-3 or TRBV12-4 with TRBJ2-1; 8 bases are shared with TRBD1. J was trimmed by 16 bases and V by 3 bases; bases with no gene match: 11. The CDR3 runs 13 residues. The CDR3, as DNA: TGTGCCAGCAGTTTCCCAGGGGGCTCTTCGCGATTCTTC. Encoded protein: CASSFPGGSSRFF.